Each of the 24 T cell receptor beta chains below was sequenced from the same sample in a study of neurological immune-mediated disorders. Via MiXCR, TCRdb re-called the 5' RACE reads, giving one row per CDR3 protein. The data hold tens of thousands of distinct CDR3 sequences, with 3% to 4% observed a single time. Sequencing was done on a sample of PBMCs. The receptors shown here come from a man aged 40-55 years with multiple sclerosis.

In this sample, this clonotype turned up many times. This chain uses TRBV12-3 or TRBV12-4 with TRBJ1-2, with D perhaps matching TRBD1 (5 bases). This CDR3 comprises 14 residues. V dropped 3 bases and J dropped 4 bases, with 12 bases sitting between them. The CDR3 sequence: CASSFAGYGYGYTF. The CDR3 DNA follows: TGTGCCAGCAGTTTCGCAGGGTATGGCTATGGCTACACCTTC.

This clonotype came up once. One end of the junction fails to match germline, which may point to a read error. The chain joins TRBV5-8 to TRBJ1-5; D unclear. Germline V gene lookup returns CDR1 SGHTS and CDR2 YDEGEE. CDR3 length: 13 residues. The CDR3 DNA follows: TGTGCCAGCAGCTTAGGGCTTAATAAGACCCAGAATTTT. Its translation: CASSLGLNKTQNF.

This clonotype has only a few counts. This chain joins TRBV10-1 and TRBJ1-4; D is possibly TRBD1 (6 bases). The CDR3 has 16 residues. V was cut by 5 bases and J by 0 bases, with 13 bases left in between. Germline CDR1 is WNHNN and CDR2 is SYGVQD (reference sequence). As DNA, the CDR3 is TGCGCCAGCAGTCTGCCAGGGGATCCAACTAATGAAAAACTGTTTTTT. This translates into CASSLPGDPTNEKLFF.

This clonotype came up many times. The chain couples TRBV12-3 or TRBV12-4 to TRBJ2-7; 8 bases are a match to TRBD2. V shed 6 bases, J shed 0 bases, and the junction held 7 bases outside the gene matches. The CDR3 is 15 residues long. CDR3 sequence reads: CASSLSGMSSYEQYF. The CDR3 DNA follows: TGTGCCAGCAGCCTTAGCGGGATGAGCTCCTACGAGCAGTACTTC.

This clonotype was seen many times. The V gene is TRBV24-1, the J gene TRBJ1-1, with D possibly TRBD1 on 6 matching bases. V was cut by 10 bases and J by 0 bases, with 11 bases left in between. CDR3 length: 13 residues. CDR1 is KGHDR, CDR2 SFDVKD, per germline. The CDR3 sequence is CATGDRLNTEAFF. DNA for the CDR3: TGTGCCACTGGCGACAGGCTGAACACTGAAGCTTTCTTT.

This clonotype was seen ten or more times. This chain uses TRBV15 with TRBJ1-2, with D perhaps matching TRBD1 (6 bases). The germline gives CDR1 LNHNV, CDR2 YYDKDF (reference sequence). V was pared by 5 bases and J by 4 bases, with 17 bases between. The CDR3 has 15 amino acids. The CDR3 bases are TGTGCCACCAGCGACCACAGGGAATACGTCTATGGCTACACCTTC. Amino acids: CATSDHREYVYGYTF.

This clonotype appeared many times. CDR3 sequence reads: CSARTQGTYGYTF. The CDR3 bases are TGCAGTGCCCGGACACAGGGAACGTATGGCTACACCTTC. The V and J genes are TRBV20-1 and TRBJ1-2; D is possibly TRBD1 (6 bases). CDR3 length: 13 amino acids. V shed 6 bases and J shed 5 bases, with 16 bases lying between them. Germline loops: CDR1 DFQATT, CDR2 SNEGSKA (reference sequence).

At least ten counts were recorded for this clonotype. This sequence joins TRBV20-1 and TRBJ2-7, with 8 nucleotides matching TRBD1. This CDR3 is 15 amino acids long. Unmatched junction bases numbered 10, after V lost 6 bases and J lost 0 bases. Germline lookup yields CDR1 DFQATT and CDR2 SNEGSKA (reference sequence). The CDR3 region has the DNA TGCAGTGCACTCACGGACAGGGCTATCTCCTACGAGCAGTACTTC. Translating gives CSALTDRAISYEQYF.

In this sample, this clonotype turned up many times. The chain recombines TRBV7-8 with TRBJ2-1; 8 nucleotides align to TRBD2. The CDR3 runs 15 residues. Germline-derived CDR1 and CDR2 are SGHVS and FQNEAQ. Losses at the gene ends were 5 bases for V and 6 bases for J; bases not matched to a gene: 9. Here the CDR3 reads CASSQVRGGPNEQFF. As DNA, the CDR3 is TGTGCCAGCAGCCAGGTTCGCGGGGGGCCCAATGAGCAGTTCTTC.

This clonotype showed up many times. The CDR3 sequence is CASSLGAGGQQPQHF. The DNA for the CDR3 is TGCGCCAGCAGCTTGGGGGCAGGGGGCCAGCAGCCCCAGCATTTT. V and J are TRBV5-1 and TRBJ1-5, with 8 bases that match TRBD1. The V and J ends lost 0 bases and 7 bases, in that order; junction bases with no gene match: 6. In germline, CDR1 is SGHRS, CDR2 YFSETQ. The CDR3 covers 15 residues.

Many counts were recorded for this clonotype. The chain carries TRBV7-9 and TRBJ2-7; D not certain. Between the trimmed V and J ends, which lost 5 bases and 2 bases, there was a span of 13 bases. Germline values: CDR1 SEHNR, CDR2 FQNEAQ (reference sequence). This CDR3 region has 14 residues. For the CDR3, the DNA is TGTGCCAGCAGCCCGGCCGGGCAGGCCTACGAGCAGTACTTC. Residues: CASSPAGQAYEQYF.

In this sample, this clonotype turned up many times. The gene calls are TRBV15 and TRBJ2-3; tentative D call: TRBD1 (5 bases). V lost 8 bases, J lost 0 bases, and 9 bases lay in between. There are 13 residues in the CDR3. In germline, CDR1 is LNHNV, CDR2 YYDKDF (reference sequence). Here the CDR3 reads CATAAGSTDTQYF. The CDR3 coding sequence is TGTGCCACCGCGGCAGGGAGCACAGATACGCAGTATTTT.

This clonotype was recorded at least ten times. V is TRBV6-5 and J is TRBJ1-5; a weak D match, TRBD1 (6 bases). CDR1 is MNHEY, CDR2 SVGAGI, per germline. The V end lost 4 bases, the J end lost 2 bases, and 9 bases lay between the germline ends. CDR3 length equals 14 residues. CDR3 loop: CASSSHRGNQPQHF. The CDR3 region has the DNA TGTGCCAGCAGTTCTCACAGGGGCAATCAGCCCCAGCATTTT.

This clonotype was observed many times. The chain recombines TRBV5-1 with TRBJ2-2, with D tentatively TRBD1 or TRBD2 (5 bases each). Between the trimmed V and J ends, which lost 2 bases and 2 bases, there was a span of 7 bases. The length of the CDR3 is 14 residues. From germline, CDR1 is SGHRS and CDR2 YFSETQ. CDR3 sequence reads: CASSFGTNTGELFF. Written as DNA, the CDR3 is TGCGCCAGCAGCTTCGGGACCAACACCGGGGAGCTGTTTTTT.

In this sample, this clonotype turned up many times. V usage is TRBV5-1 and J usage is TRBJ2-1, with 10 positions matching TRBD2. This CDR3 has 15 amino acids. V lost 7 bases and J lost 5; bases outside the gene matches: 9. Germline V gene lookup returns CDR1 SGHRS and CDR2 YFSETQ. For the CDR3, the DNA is TGCGCCAGCTCTCTTAGCGGGGGGCCAGACAATGAGCAGTTCTTC. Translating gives CASSLSGGPDNEQFF.

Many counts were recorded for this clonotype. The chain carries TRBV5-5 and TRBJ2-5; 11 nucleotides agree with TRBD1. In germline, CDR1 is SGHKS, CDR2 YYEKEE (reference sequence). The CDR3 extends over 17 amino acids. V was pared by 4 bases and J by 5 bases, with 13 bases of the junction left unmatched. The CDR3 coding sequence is TGTGCCAGCAGCAGAACCTGGACAGGGGGCCCGGAGGAGACCCAGTACTTC. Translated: CASSRTWTGGPEETQYF.

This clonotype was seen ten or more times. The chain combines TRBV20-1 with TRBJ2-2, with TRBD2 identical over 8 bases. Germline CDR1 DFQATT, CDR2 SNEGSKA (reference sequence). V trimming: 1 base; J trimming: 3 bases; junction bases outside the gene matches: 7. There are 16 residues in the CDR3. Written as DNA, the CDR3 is TGCAGTGCTAGAGGGGCCGGGAGGGCGGACACCGGGGAGCTGTTTTTT. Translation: CSARGAGRADTGELFF.

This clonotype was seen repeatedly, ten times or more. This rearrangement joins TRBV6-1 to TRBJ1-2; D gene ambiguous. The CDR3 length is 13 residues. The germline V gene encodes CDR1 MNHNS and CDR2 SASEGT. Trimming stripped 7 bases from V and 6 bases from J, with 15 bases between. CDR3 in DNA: TGTGCCAGCACGGTAACTCACGGGAATGGCTACACCTTC. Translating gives CASTVTHGNGYTF.

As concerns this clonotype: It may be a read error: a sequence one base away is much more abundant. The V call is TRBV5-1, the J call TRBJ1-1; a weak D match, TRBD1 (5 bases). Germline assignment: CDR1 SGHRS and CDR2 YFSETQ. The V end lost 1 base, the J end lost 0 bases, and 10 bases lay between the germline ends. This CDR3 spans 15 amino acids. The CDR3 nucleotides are TGCGCCAGCAGCTTGAGGGGAAACCTGAACACTGAAGCTTTCTTT. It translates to CASSLRGNLNTEAFF. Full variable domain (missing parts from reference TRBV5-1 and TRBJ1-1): KAGVTQTPRYLIKTRGQQVTLSCSPISGHRSVSWYQQTPGQGLQFLFEYFSETQRNKGNFPGRFSGRQFSNSRSEMNVSTLELGDSALYLCASSLRGNLNTEAFFGQGTRLTVV.

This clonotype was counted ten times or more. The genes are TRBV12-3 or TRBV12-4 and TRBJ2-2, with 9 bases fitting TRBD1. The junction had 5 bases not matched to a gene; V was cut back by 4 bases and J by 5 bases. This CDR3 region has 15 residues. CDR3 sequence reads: CASSWRQGETGELFF. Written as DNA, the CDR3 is TGTGCCAGCAGTTGGAGACAGGGGGAGACCGGGGAGCTGTTTTTT.

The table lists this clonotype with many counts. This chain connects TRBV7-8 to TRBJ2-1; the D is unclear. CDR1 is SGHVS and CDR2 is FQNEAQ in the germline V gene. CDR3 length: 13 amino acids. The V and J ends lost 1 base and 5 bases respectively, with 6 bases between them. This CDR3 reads CASSLGANNEQFF. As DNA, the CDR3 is TGTGCCAGCAGCTTAGGAGCGAACAATGAGCAGTTCTTC.

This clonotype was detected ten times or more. CDR3 region: CSARGPGEGETQYF. The DNA for the CDR3 is TGCAGTGCTAGAGGTCCAGGGGAGGGGGAGACCCAGTACTTC. This chain connects TRBV20-1 to TRBJ2-5; tentatively, D is TRBD2 (7 bases). Trimming pared 1 base from V and 5 bases from J, leaving 14 bases between. CDR1 DFQATT and CDR2 SNEGSKA come from the germline V gene (reference sequence). This CDR3 region has 14 residues.

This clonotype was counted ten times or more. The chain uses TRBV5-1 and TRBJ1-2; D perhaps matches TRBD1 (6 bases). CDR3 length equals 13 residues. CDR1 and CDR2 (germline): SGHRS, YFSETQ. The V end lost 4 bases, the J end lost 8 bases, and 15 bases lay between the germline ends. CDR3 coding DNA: TGCGCCAGCAGCCTTAATACAGGGATCGGCTACACCTTC. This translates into CASSLNTGIGYTF.

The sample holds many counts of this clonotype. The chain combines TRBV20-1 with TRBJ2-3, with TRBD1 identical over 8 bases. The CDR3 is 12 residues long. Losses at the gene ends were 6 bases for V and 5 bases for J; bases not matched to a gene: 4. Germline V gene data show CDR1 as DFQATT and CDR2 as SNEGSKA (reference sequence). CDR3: CSAGQGQDTQYF. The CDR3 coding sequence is TGCAGTGCCGGACAGGGTCAAGATACGCAGTATTTT.